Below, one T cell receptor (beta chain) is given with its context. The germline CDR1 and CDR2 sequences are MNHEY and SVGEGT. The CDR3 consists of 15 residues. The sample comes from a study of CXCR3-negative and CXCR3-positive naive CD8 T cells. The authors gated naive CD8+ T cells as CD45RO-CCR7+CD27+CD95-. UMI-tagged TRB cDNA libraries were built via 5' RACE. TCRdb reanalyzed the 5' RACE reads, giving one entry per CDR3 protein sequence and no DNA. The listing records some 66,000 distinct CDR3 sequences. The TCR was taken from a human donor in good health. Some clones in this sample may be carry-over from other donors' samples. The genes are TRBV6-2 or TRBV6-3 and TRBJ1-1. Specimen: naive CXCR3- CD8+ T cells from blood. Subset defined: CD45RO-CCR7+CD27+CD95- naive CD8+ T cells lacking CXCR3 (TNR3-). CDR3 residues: CASSYLPSGGPEAFF.